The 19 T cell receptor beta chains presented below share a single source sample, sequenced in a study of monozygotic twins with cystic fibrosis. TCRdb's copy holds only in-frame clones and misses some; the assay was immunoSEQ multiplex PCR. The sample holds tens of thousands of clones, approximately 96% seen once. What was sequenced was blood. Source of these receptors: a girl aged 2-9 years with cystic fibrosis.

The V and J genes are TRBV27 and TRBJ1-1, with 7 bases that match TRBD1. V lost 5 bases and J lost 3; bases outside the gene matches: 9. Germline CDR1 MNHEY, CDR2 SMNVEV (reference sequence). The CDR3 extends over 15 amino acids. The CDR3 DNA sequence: TGTGCCAGCAGTCCAGACAGGGTACGGCACACTGAAGCTTTCTTT. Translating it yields CASSPDRVRHTEAFF.

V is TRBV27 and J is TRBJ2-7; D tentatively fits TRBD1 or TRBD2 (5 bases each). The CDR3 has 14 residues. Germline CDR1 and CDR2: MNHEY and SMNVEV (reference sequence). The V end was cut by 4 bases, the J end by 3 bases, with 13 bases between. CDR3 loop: CASSSGRFGYEQYF. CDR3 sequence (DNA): TGTGCCAGCAGTTCGGGGCGCTTCGGCTACGAGCAGTACTTC.

The CDR3 loop is CSGYTGDSGNTIYF. As DNA, the CDR3 is TGCAGCGGCTATACAGGCGACTCTGGAAACACCATATATTTT. The chain carries TRBV29-1 and TRBJ1-3; possible D gene TRBD1, 5 bases. V shed 7 bases and J shed 0 bases, with 13 bases lying between them. The CDR3 contains 14 residues. Germline CDR1 and CDR2: SQVTM and ANQGSEA.

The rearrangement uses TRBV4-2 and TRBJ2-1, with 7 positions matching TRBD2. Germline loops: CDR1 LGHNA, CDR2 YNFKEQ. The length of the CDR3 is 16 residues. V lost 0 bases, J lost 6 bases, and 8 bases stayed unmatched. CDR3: CASSQDHGTTSNEQFF. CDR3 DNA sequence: TGTGCCAGCAGCCAAGACCATGGGACTACCTCCAATGAGCAGTTCTTC.

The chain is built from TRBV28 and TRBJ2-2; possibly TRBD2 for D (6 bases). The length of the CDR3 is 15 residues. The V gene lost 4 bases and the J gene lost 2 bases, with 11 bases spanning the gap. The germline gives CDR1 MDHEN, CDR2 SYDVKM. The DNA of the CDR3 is TGTGCCAGCAGTTCCGCGGGGACCAACACCGGGGAGCTGTTTTTT. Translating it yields CASSSAGTNTGELFF.

The CDR3 DNA reads TGTGCCAGCAGTGATACAGGGGTTTACTACGAGCAGTACTTC. Translation gives CASSDTGVYYEQYF. The chain couples TRBV28 to TRBJ2-7; the match to TRBD1 covers 7 bases. This CDR3 spans 14 amino acids. In germline, CDR1 is MDHEN, CDR2 SYDVKM. With 5 bases clipped from V and 3 bases from J, the junction kept 7 bases outside the gene matches.

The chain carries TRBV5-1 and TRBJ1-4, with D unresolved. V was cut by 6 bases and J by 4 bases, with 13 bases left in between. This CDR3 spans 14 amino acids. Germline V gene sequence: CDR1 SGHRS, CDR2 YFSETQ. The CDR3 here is CASTLTSGNEKLFF. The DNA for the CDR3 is TGCGCCAGCACCCTGACGTCCGGTAATGAAAAACTGTTTTTT.

The CDR3, as DNA: TGTGCCAGCAGCTCTTGGACAGACCCTGGAAACACCATATATTTT. Encoded protein: CASSSWTDPGNTIYF. J is TRBJ1-3 and V is TRBV7-9, with D possibly being TRBD1 (6 bases). Trimming left V 4 bases short and J 2 bases short, with 12 bases between. Germline CDR1 reads SEHNR; CDR2 reads FQNEAQ (reference sequence). This CDR3 is built from 15 residues.

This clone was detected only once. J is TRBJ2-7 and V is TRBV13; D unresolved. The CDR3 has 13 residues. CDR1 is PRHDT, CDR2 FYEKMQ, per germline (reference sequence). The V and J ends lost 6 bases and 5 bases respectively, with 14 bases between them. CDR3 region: CASSHGRWDEQYF. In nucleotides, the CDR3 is TGTGCCAGCAGTCATGGCAGGTGGGACGAGCAGTACTTC.

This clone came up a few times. The CDR3 loop is CSAMTGYGNQPQHF. The CDR3, as DNA: TGCAGCGCTATGACAGGGTACGGCAATCAGCCCCAGCATTTT. The J gene is TRBJ1-5, the V gene TRBV29-1, with 7 nucleotides matching TRBD1. Germline trimming cut 7 bases from V and 2 bases from J; bases unmatched to any gene: 8. The CDR3 consists of 14 residues. The germline gives CDR1 SQVTM, CDR2 ANQGSEA.

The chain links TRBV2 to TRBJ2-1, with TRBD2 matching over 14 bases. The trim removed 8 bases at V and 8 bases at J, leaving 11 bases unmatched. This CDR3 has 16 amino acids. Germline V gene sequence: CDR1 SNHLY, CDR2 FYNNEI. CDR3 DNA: TGTGCCAGCCTCCCGGGACTAGCGGGAGTCAGGGATGAGCAGTTCTTC. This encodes CASLPGLAGVRDEQFF.

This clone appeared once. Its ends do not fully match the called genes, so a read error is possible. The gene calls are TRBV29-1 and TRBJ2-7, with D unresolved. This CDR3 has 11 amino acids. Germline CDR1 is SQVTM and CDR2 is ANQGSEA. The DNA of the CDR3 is TGCAGCGTTCAAGACCAATACGAGCAGTACTTC. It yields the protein CSVQDQYEQYF.

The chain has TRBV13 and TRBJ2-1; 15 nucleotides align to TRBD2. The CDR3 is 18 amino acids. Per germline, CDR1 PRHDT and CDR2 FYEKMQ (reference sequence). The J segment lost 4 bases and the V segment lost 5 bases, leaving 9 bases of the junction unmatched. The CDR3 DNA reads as TGTGCCAGCAGCACCTGGACTAGCGGGAGGGGAGGATACAATGAGCAGTTCTTC. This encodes CASSTWTSGRGGYNEQFF.

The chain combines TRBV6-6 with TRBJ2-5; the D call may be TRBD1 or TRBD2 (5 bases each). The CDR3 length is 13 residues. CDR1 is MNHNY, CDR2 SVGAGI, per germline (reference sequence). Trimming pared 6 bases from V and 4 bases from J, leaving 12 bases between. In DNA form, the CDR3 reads TGTGCCAGCAGCCTTTTCGGGGCAGAGACCCAGTACTTC. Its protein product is CASSLFGAETQYF.

The CDR3 spells CASSQDWDRMYGYTF. The CDR3 DNA reads as TGCGCCAGCAGCCAAGATTGGGACAGGATGTATGGCTACACCTTC. The chain combines TRBV4-3 with TRBJ1-2; 8 bases agree with TRBD1. The germline gives CDR1 LGHNA, CDR2 YSLEER. Trimming cost V 0 bases and J 5 bases; bases outside gene matches: 5. This CDR3 contains 15 residues.

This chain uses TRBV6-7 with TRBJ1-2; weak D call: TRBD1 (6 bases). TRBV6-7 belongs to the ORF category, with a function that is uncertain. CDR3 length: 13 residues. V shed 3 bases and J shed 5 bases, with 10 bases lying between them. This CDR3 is CASSYERGYGYTF. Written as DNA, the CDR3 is TGTGCCAGCAGTTATGAGAGGGGGTATGGCTACACCTTC.

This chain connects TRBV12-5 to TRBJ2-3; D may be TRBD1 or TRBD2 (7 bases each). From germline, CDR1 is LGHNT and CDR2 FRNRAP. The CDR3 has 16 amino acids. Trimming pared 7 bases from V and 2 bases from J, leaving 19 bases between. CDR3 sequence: CASAGGSRGPTDTQYF. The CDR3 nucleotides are TGTGCTAGTGCCGGGGGGTCGAGGGGGCCCACAGATACGCAGTATTTT.

The CDR3 region is CASSVRDRGEQYF. Written as DNA, the CDR3 is TGCGCCAGCAGCGTCCGGGACAGGGGCGAGCAGTACTTC. This chain joins TRBV4-1 and TRBJ2-7, with TRBD1 identical over 10 bases. Germline CDR1 and CDR2: MGHRA and YSYEKL. The CDR3 consists of 13 residues. Unmatched junction bases numbered 4, after V lost 5 bases and J lost 6 bases.

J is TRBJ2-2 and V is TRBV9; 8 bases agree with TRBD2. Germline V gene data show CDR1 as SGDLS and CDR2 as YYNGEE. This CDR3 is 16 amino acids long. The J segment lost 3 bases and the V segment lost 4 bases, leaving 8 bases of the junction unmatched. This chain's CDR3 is CASSPGVAGYTGELFF. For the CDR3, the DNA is TGTGCCAGCAGCCCCGGGGTAGCGGGGTACACCGGGGAGCTGTTTTTT.